The 3 T cell receptor beta chains reported below all come from one sample, sequenced in a study of OX40 agonist ivuxolimab in advanced cancers. TCRdb's copy holds only in-frame clones and misses some; the assay was immunoSEQ multiplex PCR. The data contain under 50,000 clones, over 65% of them singletons. Sequences were derived from CD4+ or CD8+ T cells sorted from blood, sampled in a trial of the OX40 agonist ivuxolimab. The receptors were sampled from an adult with an advanced solid tumor such as melanoma, head and neck, liver or kidney cancer.

The J gene is TRBJ2-4, the V gene TRBV6-5, with 7 bases fitting TRBD2. V shed 6 bases and J 2 bases; nucleotides not matched to a gene: 7. Germline V gene lookup returns CDR1 MNHEY and CDR2 SVGAGI. CDR3 length: 15 amino acids. CDR3 DNA: TGTGCCAGCAGAAAAATAGCGGGCACCAAAAACATTCAGTACTTC. Its translation: CASRKIAGTKNIQYF.

As DNA, the CDR3 is TGTGCCAGCAGTGAAAGACAGGGGGCTTCCACAGATACGCAGTATTTT. The encoded protein is CASSERQGASTDTQYF. The chain carries TRBV6-1 and TRBJ2-3; 10 bases align to TRBD1. Trimming cost V 2 bases and J 2 bases; bases outside gene matches: 4. Germline CDR1 MNHNS, CDR2 SASEGT. The CDR3 is 16 residues long.

The chain combines TRBV5-5 with TRBJ1-1; D unresolved. The CDR3 sequence is 14 residues long. CDR1 is SGHKS and CDR2 is YYEKEE in the germline V gene (reference sequence). Trimming cost V 5 bases and J 1 base, with 12 bases left between them. CDR3 loop: CASRLSLQNTEAFF. As DNA, the CDR3 is TGTGCCAGCAGATTAAGCCTCCAGAACACTGAAGCTTTCTTT.